This is a list of T cell receptor beta chains from one sample in a study of control samples from healthy donors and cancer patients. Clones were sequenced by immunoSEQ multiplex PCR, and TCRdb holds only the in-frame ones, with some missing. The sample records 150,000 or so clones, roughly 92% being singletons. Sequenced material: blood. Receptors originate from a young man in good health. The CDR3 runs from the conserved cysteine through the conserved F or W. D genes are given only for firm matches. Only some rows state a clone size, as once, few, many or a class for expanded clones.

V	D	J	length	size	DNA	CDR3
TRBV5-1	NA	TRBJ1-1	13	NA	TGCGCCAGCAGCAGATTCATGAACACTGAAGCTTTCTTT	CASSRFMNTEAFF
TRBV9	NA	TRBJ2-7	13	NA	TGTGCCAGCAGCGGACAGTCATCCTACGAGCAGTACTTC	CASSGQSSYEQYF
TRBV19	NA	TRBJ2-5	15	NA	TGTGCCAGTAATACTAAGGGGGGAGGGAGAGAGACCCAGTACTTC	CASNTKGGGRETQYF
TRBV3-1/TRBV3-2	NA	TRBJ2-6	13	NA	TGTGCCAGCAGCTACTCTGGGGCCAACGTCCTGACTTTC	CASSYSGANVLTF
TRBV19	NA	TRBJ2-7	13	NA	TGTGCCAGTAGTATAGCAGGGACCTACGAGCAGTACTTC	CASSIAGTYEQYF
TRBV4-2	TRBD2	TRBJ2-3	20	NA	TGTGCCAGCAGCCAAGATAGGAAGAAGGGGAGGGGCGGCGGCACAGATACGCAGTATTTT	CASSQDRKKGRGGGTDTQYF
TRBV6-5	NA	TRBJ2-7	11	NA	TGTGCCAGCAGTTATCGTTACGAGCAGTACTTC	CASSYRYEQYF
TRBV5-1	NA	TRBJ2-3	16	NA	TGCGCCAGCAGCATGCCGTTAGAGGCTAGCACAGATACGCAGTATTTT	CASSMPLEASTDTQYF
TRBV12-5	NA	TRBJ1-5	16	NA	TGTGCTAGTGGTTTGGTACTGGGGGGGCGCGACCAGCCCCAGCATTTT	CASGLVLGGRDQPQHF
TRBV9	NA	TRBJ1-1	12	NA	TGTGCCAGCAGCGGCCTGGAAGGCGAAGCTTTCTTT	CASSGLEGEAFF
TRBV7-9	TRBD1	TRBJ1-6	13	NA	TGTGCCAGCAGCTCCACAGGGGATTCACCCCTCCACTTT	CASSSTGDSPLHF
TRBV12-5	NA	TRBJ2-3	16	NA	TGTGCTAGTGGTTTGGGACACAATCCTAGCACAGATACGCAGTATTTT	CASGLGHNPSTDTQYF
TRBV6-4	NA	TRBJ1-2	14	NA	TGTGCCAGCAGTGACTCAGAGGGGGGCTATGGCTACACCTTC	CASSDSEGGYGYTF
TRBV27	TRBD1	TRBJ2-4	14	NA	TGTGCCAGCAGAGTACAGGGGGCCAAAAACATTCAGTACTTC	CASRVQGAKNIQYF
TRBV3-1/TRBV3-2	NA	TRBJ1-5	13	NA	TGTGCCAGCAGCCGAAGATCGGGCCAGCCCCAGCATTTT	CASSRRSGQPQHF
TRBV7-2	NA	TRBJ2-5	14	NA	TGTGCCAGCAGCTTCCTGACTAACGCAAGAACCCAGTACTTC	CASSFLTNARTQYF
TRBV24-1	TRBD1	TRBJ1-1	18	NA	TGTGCCACCAGCCTCCCCCGACAGGGGGGAGCTTTGGGCACTGAAGCTTTCTTT	CATSLPRQGGALGTEAFF
TRBV11-2	NA	TRBJ2-7	14	NA	TGTGCCAGCAGCTCCCTGGGCCGAAGCTACGAGCAGTACTTC	CASSSLGRSYEQYF
TRBV30	NA	TRBJ1-2	13	few	TGTGCCTGGAGTGACTACCCCCTCTTCGGCTACACCTTC	CAWSDYPLFGYTF
TRBV1	NA	TRBJ2-7	15	NA	TGCACCAGCAGCCGAGCCCCCAGCGGGGGGCACGAGCAGTACTTC	CTSSRAPSGGHEQYF
TRBV5-1	NA	TRBJ2-5	13	NA	TGCGCCAGCAGCCGGACGGTCCAAGAGACCCAGTACTTC	CASSRTVQETQYF
TRBV6-5	NA	TRBJ2-1	13	NA	TGTGCCAGCACCCCGGCCCGTCCAAATGAGCAGTTCTTC	CASTPARPNEQFF
TRBV5-1	NA	TRBJ2-1	17	NA	TGCGCCAGCAGCCCCCGTTTGGAGGGTCGCTCCTACAATGAGCAGTTCTTC	CASSPRLEGRSYNEQFF
TRBV6-5	TRBD1	TRBJ1-2	15	NA	TGTGCCAGCAGTTACCGCGGACAGGCAATCTATGGCTACACCTTC	CASSYRGQAIYGYTF
TRBV24-1	TRBD2	TRBJ2-1	14	NA	TGTGCCACCAGTGTGGGGGGGAACTACAATGAGCAGTTCTTC	CATSVGGNYNEQFF
TRBV19	TRBD2	TRBJ2-6	16	NA	TGTGCCAGTAGTATTTCGCGGGGGTCTGGGGCCAACGTCCTGACTTTC	CASSISRGSGANVLTF
TRBV5-6	NA	TRBJ1-2	14	NA	TGTGCCAGCAGCTTGTACTACAGCTACTATGGCTACACCTTC	CASSLYYSYYGYTF
TRBV10-3	TRBD1	TRBJ1-3	15	NA	TGTGCCATCAATGGCAGGGACAGGGCTGGAAACACCATATATTTT	CAINGRDRAGNTIYF